This T cell receptor beta chain was observed in a study of vaccination and CD4 T cells after COVID-19. Specified treatment: approximately 9-day PBMC culture with coronavirus spike peptide pools or control peptides (ViraFEST assay). Details on this clonotype: The antigen is undetermined.

V was shortened by 8 bases and J by 7 bases, with 11 bases between the two germline ends. Looked up from germline, CDR1 is MNHNS and CDR2 is SASEGT. This CDR3 spans 11 amino acids. Researchers used the Oncomine TCR Beta short-read assay to sequence DNA from cultured CD4+ T cells. MiXCR, run by TCRdb on the PCR reads, gives a single entry per CDR3 protein. The sample comprises roughly 14,000 distinct CDR3 sequences, approximately 53% of which are singletons, and about 12% rests with the top ten. The chain couples TRBV6-1 to TRBJ1-2; D perhaps matches TRBD1 (6 bases). Sequencing was carried out using CD4+ T cells from blood, cultured in vitro. The sequence was collected from a human donor who had recovered from COVID-19. CDR3 sequence: CASWGAAGYTF. CDR3 nucleotides: TGTGCCAGCTGGGGGGCGGCTGGCTACACCTTC.